This entry lists 14 T cell receptor beta chains sequenced from one sample in a study of naive and memory T cell subsets. Study findings and constraints: Naive repertoires, especially CD8, held a few larger clonotypes, possibly memory cells re-expressing CD45RA.

No cognate antigen is known for these TCRs. The beta constant-region primer was an equimolar mix of two oligonucleotides covering TRBC1 and TRBC2. Ligated cDNA was amplified by four rounds of PCR with nested alpha and beta constant-region primers and SP2. TCRdb re-called the UMI-ligation and nested PCR reads through MiXCR, storing one row per CDR3 protein. The data show under 150,000 distinct CDR3 sequences, approximately 20% seen once. Material for sequencing was naive CD8+ T cells from blood. Receptors originate from a human donor in good health.

This sequence joins TRBV15 and TRBJ2-5, with D perhaps given as TRBD1 or TRBD2 (5 bases each). The CDR3 runs to 12 residues. The V end lost 1 base, the J end lost 11 bases, and 11 bases lay between the germline ends. Germline CDR1 LNHNV, CDR2 YYDKDF (reference sequence). The CDR3 bases are TGTGCCACCAGCAGAGGAGGGGTTTTTCAGTACTTC. Its protein is CATSRGGVFQYF.

This clonotype turned up a few times. The chain joins TRBV4-3 to TRBJ2-3; 10 bases agree with TRBD2. The CDR3 runs to 17 residues. V dropped 0 bases and J dropped 5; count of bases not matched to a gene: 8. From germline, CDR1 is LGHNA and CDR2 YSLEER. The CDR3 is CASSQEVGLAGVDTQYF. The CDR3 DNA follows: TGCGCCAGCAGCCAAGAAGTAGGCCTAGCGGGAGTAGATACGCAGTATTTT.

The chain joins TRBV12-3 or TRBV12-4 to TRBJ2-3; 7 positions match TRBD2. CDR3 length equals 15 residues. The junction had 7 bases not matched to a gene; V was cut back by 6 bases and J by 1 base. The chain's CDR3 is CASSQLLAGTDTQYF. The CDR3 nucleotides read TGTGCCAGCAGCCAACTCCTAGCGGGCACAGATACGCAGTATTTT.

This clonotype was recorded a few times. The chain carries TRBV7-8 and TRBJ2-3; 9 nucleotides agree with TRBD2. The V gene end was trimmed by 4 bases and the J gene end by 8 bases; junction bases not matched to a gene: 7. The CDR3 runs 14 residues. Germline V CDR1 and CDR2: SGHVS, FQNEAQ. Here the CDR3 reads CASSSVSGSPTQYF. CDR3 DNA: TGTGCCAGCAGCTCCGTTAGCGGGAGCCCTACGCAGTATTTT.

This clonotype was recorded a few times. J is TRBJ2-3 and V is TRBV28, with 8 bases that match TRBD1. Trimming at V came to 4 bases and at J to 4 bases, leaving 10 bases not matched to a gene. The CDR3 is 16 residues long. CDR1 is MDHEN and CDR2 is SYDVKM in the germline V gene. The DNA of the CDR3 is TGTGCCAGCAGTTCCCGAGACAGGGGTGTTTCAGATACGCAGTATTTT. Its protein is CASSSRDRGVSDTQYF.

V gene TRBV28 combines with J gene TRBJ2-7, with D perhaps matching TRBD1 (8 bases). Trimming removed 3 bases from V and 4 bases from J, with 19 bases in between. Germline CDR1 MDHEN, CDR2 SYDVKM. The CDR3 length is 16 residues. The CDR3: CASSFGTTGGVYEQYF. The CDR3 DNA reads TGTGCCAGCAGTTTTGGGACCACAGGGGGGGTTTACGAGCAGTACTTC.

The chain couples TRBV30 to TRBJ2-3; 7 bases are a match to TRBD2. The CDR3 has 15 amino acids. Germline V lookup: CDR1 GTSNPN, CDR2 SVGIG (reference sequence). The trim removed 1 base at V and 6 bases at J, leaving 10 bases unmatched. The CDR3 DNA reads TGTGCCTGGAGTGAATATCTAGCGGACGGGGATACGCAGTATTTT. Translation gives CAWSEYLADGDTQYF.

This clonotype has just a few counts. The chain carries TRBV6-2 or TRBV6-3 and TRBJ1-2, with D unresolved. Germline V gene sequence: CDR1 MNHEY, CDR2 SVGEGT. The CDR3 length is 13 residues. V lost 5 bases and J lost 0, with 7 bases in between. The CDR3 spells CASSPLANYGYTF. The CDR3 DNA sequence: TGTGCCAGCAGTCCACTCGCTAACTATGGCTACACCTTC.

This clonotype has a handful of counts. The chain carries TRBV27 and TRBJ2-7, with 9 bases identical to TRBD1. The V and J ends lost 3 bases and 3 bases, in that order; junction bases with no gene match: 3. This CDR3 contains 14 residues. The V gene's germline CDR1 is MNHEY and CDR2 SMNVEV (reference sequence). For the CDR3, the DNA is TGTGCCAGCAGTTTTGGGACAGGGCTCTACGAGCAGTACTTC. Translated: CASSFGTGLYEQYF.

The genes are TRBV10-3 and TRBJ2-1; 9 nucleotides match TRBD2. V was pared by 10 bases and J by 0 bases, with 4 bases of the junction left unmatched. The germline V gene encodes CDR1 ENHRY and CDR2 SYGVKD. CDR3 size: 14 residues. CDR3 sequence (DNA): TGTGCCAGCGGGGGGGATGCCTCCTACAATGAGCAGTTCTTC. Encoded protein: CASGGDASYNEQFF.

The chain couples TRBV4-1 to TRBJ2-7; 7 positions agree with TRBD1. With V trimmed by 2 bases and J by 2 bases, 6 bases remained unmatched. The CDR3 spans 15 residues. Germline V CDR1 and CDR2: MGHRA, YSYEKL. CDR3 protein: CASSQRDSDTYEQYF. DNA for the CDR3: TGCGCCAGCAGCCAACGGGACAGCGACACCTACGAGCAGTACTTC.

This clonotype was detected ten times or more. V is TRBV6-6 and J is TRBJ2-1; D unclear. The germline V gene encodes CDR1 MNHNY and CDR2 SVGAGI (reference sequence). The CDR3 runs to 12 residues. The V gene lost 5 bases and the J gene lost 7 bases, with 9 bases spanning the gap. CDR3 nucleotides: TGTGCCAGCAGTCCAAATAAAAATGAGCAGTTCTTC. Residues: CASSPNKNEQFF.

The table lists this clonotype with a few counts. The V and J genes are TRBV28 and TRBJ2-7, with 8 nucleotides matching TRBD2. Germline lookup yields CDR1 MDHEN and CDR2 SYDVKM. The CDR3 consists of 16 residues. With 2 bases clipped from V and 0 bases from J, the junction kept 6 bases outside the gene matches. The CDR3 region is CASSLIGGTSSYEQYF. The CDR3, as DNA: TGTGCCAGCAGTTTAATCGGGGGGACTAGCTCCTACGAGCAGTACTTC.

The DNA for the CDR3 is TGTGCCATCAGTGAGTCGATGAGGGACCACTCAGGAAAAGAGACCCAGTACTTC. Translation: CAISESMRDHSGKETQYF. The J gene is TRBJ2-5, the V gene TRBV10-3; D may match TRBD1 or TRBD2 (5 bases each). Between the trimmed V and J ends, which lost 0 bases and 3 bases, there was a span of 20 bases. CDR1 and CDR2 (germline): ENHRY, SYGVKD. This CDR3 is built from 18 residues.